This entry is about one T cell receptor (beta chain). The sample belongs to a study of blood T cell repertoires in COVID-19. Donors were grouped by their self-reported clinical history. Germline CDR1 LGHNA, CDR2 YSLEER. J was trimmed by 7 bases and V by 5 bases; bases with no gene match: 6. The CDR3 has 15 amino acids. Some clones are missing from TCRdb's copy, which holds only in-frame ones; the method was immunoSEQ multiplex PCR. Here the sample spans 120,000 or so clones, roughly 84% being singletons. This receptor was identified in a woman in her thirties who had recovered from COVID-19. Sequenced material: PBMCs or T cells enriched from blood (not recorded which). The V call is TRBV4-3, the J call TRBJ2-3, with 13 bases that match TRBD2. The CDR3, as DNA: TGCGCCAGCAGCGGGACTAGCGGGAATCAATATACGCAGTATTTT. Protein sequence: CASSGTSGNQYTQYF.